This T cell receptor beta chain was identified during a study of cytomegalovirus exposure and HLA in healthy donors. As for the study in general: Among the roughly 370 genotyped donors, 65% to 90% were placed in the Caucasian-associated ancestry cluster. Whole-study findings and limits: Some segments of the V type, notably TRBV6-2 and TRBV6-3, were excluded as indistinguishable. Presence/absence analyses assumed roughly uniform sequencing depth across donors.

The donors gave bone marrow, and they were healthy. Note on this clone: What it recognizes is unknown.

13 Jbeta primers and 60 Vbeta primers were used for the PCR. Profiled with immunoSEQ multiplex PCR; TCRdb holds only in-frame clones, not every one. This table has about 160,000 clones, around 84% appearing once. V shed 7 bases, J shed 2 bases, and the junction held 7 bases outside the gene matches. The germline V gene encodes CDR1 SGHDT and CDR2 YYEEEE. The CDR3 extends over 15 amino acids. The receptor comes from a boy aged 2 to 9 in good health and CMV-seronegative. The chain employs TRBV5-6 and TRBJ2-3; 10 bases are shared with TRBD1. The sample consisted of PBMCs. The CDR3 here is CASVQGTGVTDTQYF. The CDR3 DNA is TGTGCCAGCGTGCAAGGGACAGGGGTCACAGATACGCAGTATTTT.